This TCR beta chain emerged from a study of blood T cells in healthy people across ages. For the second PCR, which ran for 7 to 11 cycles, a sample-barcoded 5' primer and a J-beta primer mix were used. TCRdb redid the calling of the 5' RACE reads with MiXCR, one entry per CDR3 protein. The sample yields around 850,000 distinct CDR3 sequences, 35% to 40% seen once. The CDR3 runs 13 residues. Germline values: CDR1 DFQATT, CDR2 SNEGSKA (reference sequence). V gave up 4 bases and J gave up 10 bases; unmatched junction bases: 12. The chain has TRBV20-1 and TRBJ2-7, with 8 nucleotides matching TRBD1. The sequenced sample consisted of blood. This sequence was found in a man aged 18-30 years in good health. This CDR3 is CSANGQGEEAQYF. The CDR3 region has the DNA TGCAGTGCTAACGGACAGGGAGAAGAGGCCCAGTACTTC.